The 25 T cell receptor beta chains listed next were all sequenced from one sample in a study of glioma-infiltrating T cells after dendritic cell vaccination. Measured with immunoSEQ multiplex PCR; TCRdb has only the in-frame clones, and not every one. The sample has roughly 100,000 clones, 81% seen once. Sequencing used blood, obtained before dendritic cell vaccination. The receptors here all came from a human donor with glioblastoma.

This clone was observed a few times. The J gene is TRBJ1-6, the V gene TRBV7-9; a possible D gene is TRBD1 (5 bases). This CDR3 is 13 amino acids long. Germline CDR1 reads SEHNR; CDR2 reads FQNEAQ (reference sequence). V lost 3 bases and J 7 bases, leaving 7 bases between the germline ends. DNA of the CDR3: TGTGCCAGCAGCTTCCCAGGGAATTCACCCCTCCACTTT. This sequence encodes CASSFPGNSPLHF.

This clone was found a few times. This chain connects TRBV5-4 to TRBJ1-2; 8 bases match TRBD1. CDR1 is SGHNT, CDR2 YYREEE, per germline (reference sequence). The CDR3 is 16 residues long. Trimming cost V 4 bases and J 0 bases; bases outside gene matches: 8. CDR3 amino acids: CASSARTGITNYGYTF. The DNA of the CDR3 is TGTGCCAGCAGCGCCCGGACAGGGATTACTAACTATGGCTACACCTTC.

The chain couples TRBV5-1 to TRBJ1-6; D is undetermined. The CDR3 sequence is 15 residues long. V was cut by 2 bases and J by 5 bases, with 11 bases left in between. CDR1 is SGHRS, CDR2 YFSETQ, per germline. The CDR3, as DNA: TGCGCCAGCAGCTTTGGCGGGATGCATAATTCACCCCTCCACTTT. The encoded protein is CASSFGGMHNSPLHF. Looking up the rest from reference TRBV5-1 and TRBJ1-6 gives the full variable domain: KAGVTQTPRYLIKTRGQQVTLSCSPISGHRSVSWYQQTPGQGLQFLFEYFSETQRNKGNFPGRFSGRQFSNSRSEMNVSTLELGDSALYLCASSFGGMHNSPLHFGNGTRLTVT.

The chain links TRBV6-1 to TRBJ2-7; TRBD2 agrees at 7 bases. The V gene's germline CDR1 is MNHNS and CDR2 SASEGT. The CDR3 length is 13 residues. V gave up 4 bases and J gave up 3 bases; unmatched junction bases: 3. The CDR3 protein is CASSASGVYEQYF. CDR3 bases: TGTGCCAGCAGTGCGAGCGGGGTCTACGAGCAGTACTTC.

The chain recombines TRBV7-9 with TRBJ2-3; 8 nucleotides match TRBD2. This CDR3 contains 15 residues. Germline CDR1 and CDR2: SEHNR and FQNEAQ (reference sequence). Trimming cost V 5 bases and J 7 bases; bases outside gene matches: 11. Written as DNA, the CDR3 is TGTGCCAGCAGCCGTTTAGCGGGGATCTCGAATACGCAGTATTTT. It yields the protein CASSRLAGISNTQYF.

The genes are TRBV12-5 and TRBJ2-7, with 11 bases that match TRBD1. The CDR3 extends over 14 amino acids. The V gene end was trimmed by 3 bases and the J gene end by 6 bases; junction bases not matched to a gene: 4. Germline values: CDR1 LGHNT, CDR2 FRNRAP. CDR3 sequence (DNA): TGTGCTAGTGGTTTAGGGACAGGGGGACCCGAGCAGTACTTC. Translating gives CASGLGTGGPEQYF.

The V and J genes are TRBV6-5 and TRBJ1-2; TRBD1 aligns across 7 bases. CDR1 and CDR2 (germline): MNHEY, SVGAGI. J gave up 3 bases and V 5 bases, and 9 bases lay outside the gene matches. CDR3 length: 15 amino acids. The CDR3 sequence is CASSRRRQGDYGYTF. CDR3 DNA: TGTGCCAGCAGTCGTCGACGACAGGGTGACTATGGCTACACCTTC.

This clone was picked up a small number of times. The rearrangement uses TRBV4-2 and TRBJ1-1; 10 bases line up with TRBD1. V lost 2 bases, J lost 4 bases, and 4 bases stayed unmatched. CDR1 and CDR2 (germline): LGHNA, YNFKEQ. The CDR3 is made up of 15 amino acids. Here the CDR3 reads CASSQTDRGSTEAFF. CDR3 nucleotide sequence: TGTGCCAGCAGCCAAACGGACAGGGGGAGCACTGAAGCTTTCTTT.

The V and J genes are TRBV6-5 and TRBJ2-7, with TRBD1 matching over 9 bases. Germline CDR1 and CDR2: MNHEY and SVGAGI. The trim removed 6 bases at V and 0 bases at J, leaving 3 bases unmatched. This CDR3 is 14 amino acids long. The CDR3 here is CASSDRGFSYEQYF. CDR3 in DNA: TGTGCCAGCAGCGACAGGGGGTTCTCCTACGAGCAGTACTTC.

This chain connects TRBV23-1 to TRBJ2-1; TRBD1 matches at 9 bases. TRBV23-1 falls under the ORF class, with uncertain function. The CDR3 covers 15 residues. The J segment lost 5 bases and the V segment lost 2 bases, leaving 4 bases of the junction unmatched. The CDR3 DNA follows: TGCGCCAGCAGTCAAGGGACAGGGAGCGACAATGAGCAGTTCTTC. It is translated as CASSQGTGSDNEQFF.

The chain carries TRBV6-1 and TRBJ2-4; TRBD1 matches 9 bases. V lost 2 bases and J lost 5; bases outside the gene matches: 4. Germline V lookup: CDR1 MNHNS, CDR2 SASEGT. The CDR3 is made up of 15 amino acids. In DNA form, the CDR3 reads TGTGCCAGCAGTGAATCTTGGGACAGGGAAAACATTCAGTACTTC. Its protein product is CASSESWDRENIQYF.

J is TRBJ1-6 and V is TRBV5-5; 9 bases are shared with TRBD1. The J segment lost 9 bases and the V segment lost 6 bases, leaving 13 bases of the junction unmatched. The V gene's germline CDR1 is SGHKS and CDR2 YYEKEE (reference sequence). The CDR3 covers 16 residues. CDR3 loop: CASTLTPGQGISPLHF. The DNA for the CDR3 is TGTGCCAGCACCTTAACTCCGGGACAGGGTATTTCACCCCTCCACTTT.

This chain joins TRBV13 and TRBJ2-7; D is possibly TRBD1 (6 bases). CDR1 is PRHDT and CDR2 is FYEKMQ in the germline V gene (reference sequence). The ends were cut back, 0 bases at V and 3 bases at J, with 12 bases in the middle. This CDR3 is built from 15 residues. CDR3 sequence reads: CASSLGGDKHYEQYF. CDR3 nucleotide sequence: TGTGCCAGCAGCTTAGGAGGGGACAAGCACTACGAGCAGTACTTC. The complete variable domain, with remaining parts taken from reference TRBV13 and TRBJ2-7, reads AAGVIQSPRHLIKEKRETATLKCYPIPRHDTVYWYQQGPGQDPQFLISFYEKMQSDKGSIPDRFSAQQFSDYHSELNMSSLELGDSALYFCASSLGGDKHYEQYFGPGTRLTVT.

This clone came up a few times. V and J are TRBV7-8 and TRBJ2-7, with D possibly matching TRBD1 (6 bases). The CDR3 is 13 amino acids. V was trimmed by 2 bases and J by 3 bases, leaving 8 bases between them. Germline V gene lookup returns CDR1 SGHVS and CDR2 FQNEAQ. CDR3 sequence: CASSLSDSYEQYF. The CDR3 nucleotides read TGTGCCAGCAGCTTATCGGACAGCTACGAGCAGTACTTC.

J is TRBJ1-2 and V is TRBV12-2; TRBD1 was called by the table and not checked on the DNA. TRBV12-2 is labeled a pseudogene. CDR3 length: 18 amino acids. The CDR3 spells CASRLLYRVWVSNYGYTF. Here the CDR3 DNA reads TGTGCAAGTCGCTTATTGTACAGGGTGTGGGTTTCTAACTATGGCTACACCTTC.

The gene calls are TRBV30 and TRBJ1-5; D gene uncertain. Trimming stripped 1 base from V and 3 bases from J, with 7 bases between. The CDR3 covers 13 residues. Germline-derived CDR1 and CDR2 are GTSNPN and SVGIG (reference sequence). CDR3 residues: CAWSGENNQPQHF. The DNA of the CDR3 is TGTGCCTGGAGTGGGGAGAACAATCAGCCCCAGCATTTT.

The chain is built from TRBV30 and TRBJ2-1; 8 nucleotides line up with TRBD1. This CDR3 is 16 amino acids long. Germline V gives CDR1 GTSNPN, CDR2 SVGIG (reference sequence). Trimming removed 0 bases from V and 7 bases from J; junction bases left unmatched: 11. CDR3 coding DNA: TGTGCCTGGAGTGTAGACCCAGGGGGCAAAATGAATGAGCAGTTCTTC. Translating gives CAWSVDPGGKMNEQFF.

The V call is TRBV5-4, the J call TRBJ2-3, with 10 bases that match TRBD2. Trimming at V came to 0 bases and at J to 4 bases, leaving 5 bases not matched to a gene. The germline V gene has CDR1 SGHNT and CDR2 YYREEE (reference sequence). This CDR3 comprises 16 residues. The CDR3 DNA sequence: TGTGCCAGCAGCTTGGATGCTAGCGGGGGATCAGATACGCAGTATTTT. Amino acids: CASSLDASGGSDTQYF.

Concerning this clone: Other DNA sequences within the sample encode an identical CDR3. The J gene is TRBJ2-7, the V gene TRBV5-1; D is perhaps TRBD2 (5 bases). Germline CDR1 is SGHRS and CDR2 is YFSETQ. Between the trimmed V and J ends, which lost 1 base and 1 base, there was a span of 9 bases. CDR3 length equals 14 residues. For the CDR3, the DNA is TGCGCCAGCAGCTTGAGGACGGGATCCTACGAGCAGTACTTC. Translated, it gives CASSLRTGSYEQYF.

A few counts support this clone. The chain has TRBV5-1 and TRBJ2-2, with TRBD1 as a possible D gene (5 bases). The CDR3 loop spans 15 amino acids. Trimming took 0 bases from V and 4 from J, leaving 10 bases between them. Germline V gives CDR1 SGHRS, CDR2 YFSETQ. CDR3 loop: CASSLAGQGTGELFF. CDR3 DNA: TGCGCCAGCAGCTTGGCGGGCCAGGGCACCGGGGAGCTGTTTTTT.

The V call is TRBV6-1, the J call TRBJ1-2; D remains ambiguous. The germline V gene encodes CDR1 MNHNS and CDR2 SASEGT. V was trimmed by 2 bases and J by 1 base, leaving 8 bases between them. The CDR3 is 14 residues long. The DNA of the CDR3 is TGTGCCAGCAGTGAACGGGGTTTTAACTATGGCTACACCTTC. Protein product: CASSERGFNYGYTF.

This chain connects TRBV2 to TRBJ2-2; 7 nucleotides line up with TRBD1. Germline V gene sequence: CDR1 SNHLY, CDR2 FYNNEI. V trimming: 7 bases; J trimming: 0 bases; junction bases outside the gene matches: 2. This CDR3 has 14 amino acids. As DNA, the CDR3 is TGTGCCAGCAACAGGGGCACGAACACCGGGGAGCTGTTTTTT. It translates to CASNRGTNTGELFF. Looking up the rest from reference TRBV2 and TRBJ2-2 gives the full variable domain: EPEVTQTPSHQVTQMGQEVILRCVPISNHLYFYWYRQILGQKVEFLVSFYNNEISEKSEIFDDQFSVERPDGSNFTLKIRSTKLEDSAMYFCASNRGTNTGELFFGEGSRLTVL.

This clone was detected only once. The rearrangement uses TRBV19 and TRBJ2-5; the match to TRBD1 covers 12 bases. Trimming at V came to 6 bases and at J to 5 bases, leaving 16 bases not matched to a gene. The CDR3 is made up of 18 amino acids. Germline CDR1 reads LNHDA; CDR2 reads SQIVND (reference sequence). The CDR3 bases are TGTGCCAGTAGAACATCAAACGGGGACAGGGGGCTCAGGGAGACCCAGTACTTC. Translation gives CASRTSNGDRGLRETQYF.

The J gene is TRBJ2-1, the V gene TRBV6-1, with D hard to call. The CDR3 consists of 13 residues. V lost 3 bases to trimming and J lost 1 base, with 4 bases between them. Germline-derived CDR1 and CDR2 are MNHNS and SASEGT. The CDR3 protein is CASSDSSYNEQFF. CDR3 nucleotides: TGTGCCAGCAGTGACAGTTCCTACAATGAGCAGTTCTTC.

The chain is built from TRBV10-2 and TRBJ1-6; TRBD1 is a possible D gene (6 bases). V was shortened by 8 bases and J by 6 bases, with 11 bases between the two germline ends. The length of the CDR3 is 13 residues. The germline V gene has CDR1 WSHSY and CDR2 SAAADI. In nucleotides, the CDR3 is TGCGCCAGCGGACAGAGAACTAATTCACCCCTCCACTTT. Residues: CASGQRTNSPLHF.